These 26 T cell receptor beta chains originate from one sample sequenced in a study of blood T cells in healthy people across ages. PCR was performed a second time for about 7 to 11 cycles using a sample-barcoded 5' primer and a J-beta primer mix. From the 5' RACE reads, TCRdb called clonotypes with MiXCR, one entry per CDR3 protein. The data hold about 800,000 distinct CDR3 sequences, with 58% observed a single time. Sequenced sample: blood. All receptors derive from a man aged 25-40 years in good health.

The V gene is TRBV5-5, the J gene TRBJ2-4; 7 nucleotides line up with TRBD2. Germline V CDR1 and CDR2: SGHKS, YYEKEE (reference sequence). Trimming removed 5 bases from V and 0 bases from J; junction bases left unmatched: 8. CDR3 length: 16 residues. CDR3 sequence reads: CASSPSGGLAKNIQYF. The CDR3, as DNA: TGTGCCAGCAGTCCATCGGGGGGATTAGCCAAAAACATTCAGTACTTC.

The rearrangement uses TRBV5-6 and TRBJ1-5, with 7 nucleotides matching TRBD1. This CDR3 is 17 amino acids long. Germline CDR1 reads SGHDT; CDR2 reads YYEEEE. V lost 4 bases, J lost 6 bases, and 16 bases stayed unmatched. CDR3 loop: CASSPFREGASTQPQHF. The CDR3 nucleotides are TGTGCCAGCAGCCCCTTCCGAGAGGGGGCCAGTACTCAGCCCCAGCATTTT. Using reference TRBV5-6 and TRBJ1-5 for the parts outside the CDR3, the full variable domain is DAGVTQSPTHLIKTRGQQVTLRCSPKSGHDTVSWYQQALGQGPQFIFQYYEEEERQRGNFPDRFSGHQFPNYSSELNVNALLLGDSALYLCASSPFREGASTQPQHFGDGTRLSIL.

CDR3 bases: TGTGCCAGCAGCGTAGGAGGGACTAGCGGGGAGGGGCAGTACTTC. It yields the protein CASSVGGTSGEGQYF. The J gene is TRBJ2-5, the V gene TRBV9; 13 bases align to TRBD2. The CDR3 is 15 residues long. Per germline, CDR1 SGDLS and CDR2 YYNGEE. V was pared by 0 bases and J by 11 bases, with 7 bases of the junction left unmatched.

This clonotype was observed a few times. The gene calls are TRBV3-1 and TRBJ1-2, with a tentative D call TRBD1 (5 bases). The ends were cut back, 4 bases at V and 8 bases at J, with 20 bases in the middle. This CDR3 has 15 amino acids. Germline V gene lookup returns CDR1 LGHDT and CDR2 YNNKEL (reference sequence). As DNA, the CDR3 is TGTGCCAGCAGCCCCCAAGGGGAGGCGCGTAGGGGCTACACCTTC. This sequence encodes CASSPQGEARRGYTF.

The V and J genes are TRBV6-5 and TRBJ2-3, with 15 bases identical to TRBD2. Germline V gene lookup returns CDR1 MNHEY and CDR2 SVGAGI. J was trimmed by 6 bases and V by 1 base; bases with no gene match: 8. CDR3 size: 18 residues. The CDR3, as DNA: TGTGCCAGCAGTTACTGGTCCGGGACTAGCGGGAGGAGGGATACGCAGTATTTT. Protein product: CASSYWSGTSGRRDTQYF.

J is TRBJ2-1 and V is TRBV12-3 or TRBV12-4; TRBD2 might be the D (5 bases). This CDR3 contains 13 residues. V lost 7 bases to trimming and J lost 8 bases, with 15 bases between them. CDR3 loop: CASIPNSGDEQFF. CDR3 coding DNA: TGTGCCAGCATTCCAAACTCCGGGGATGAGCAGTTCTTC.

The CDR3 loop reads CAISGGFTYEQYF. DNA of the CDR3: TGTGCCATCAGTGGCGGATTTACCTACGAGCAGTACTTC. This rearrangement joins TRBV10-3 to TRBJ2-7, with D uncertain. The CDR3 extends over 13 amino acids. Trimming stripped 4 bases from V and 2 bases from J, with 9 bases between. Per the germline V gene, CDR1 is ENHRY and CDR2 is SYGVKD.

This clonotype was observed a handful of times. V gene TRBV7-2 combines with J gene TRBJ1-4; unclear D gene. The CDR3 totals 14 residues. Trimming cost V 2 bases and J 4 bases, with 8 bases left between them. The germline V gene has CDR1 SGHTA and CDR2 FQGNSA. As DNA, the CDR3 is TGTGCCAGCAGCTTAAGGACGGATAATGAAAAACTGTTTTTT. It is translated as CASSLRTDNEKLFF.

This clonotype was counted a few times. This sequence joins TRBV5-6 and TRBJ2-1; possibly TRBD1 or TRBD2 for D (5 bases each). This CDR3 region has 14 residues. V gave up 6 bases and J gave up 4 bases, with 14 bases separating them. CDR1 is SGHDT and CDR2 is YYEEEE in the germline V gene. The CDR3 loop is CASNLGTPYNEQFF. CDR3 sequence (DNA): TGTGCCAGCAATCTGGGGACGCCATACAATGAGCAGTTCTTC.

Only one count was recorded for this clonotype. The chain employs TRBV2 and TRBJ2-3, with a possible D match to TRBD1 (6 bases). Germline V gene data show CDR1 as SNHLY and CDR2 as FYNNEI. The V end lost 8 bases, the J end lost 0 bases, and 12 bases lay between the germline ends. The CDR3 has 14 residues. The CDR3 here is CASEGVPSTDTQYF. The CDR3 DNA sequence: TGTGCCAGCGAGGGGGTCCCTAGCACAGATACGCAGTATTTT.

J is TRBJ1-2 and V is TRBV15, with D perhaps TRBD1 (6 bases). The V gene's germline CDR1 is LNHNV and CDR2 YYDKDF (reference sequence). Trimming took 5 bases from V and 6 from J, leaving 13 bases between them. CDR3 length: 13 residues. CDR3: CATSHPDRNGYTF. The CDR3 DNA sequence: TGTGCCACCAGCCATCCGGACAGAAATGGCTACACCTTC.

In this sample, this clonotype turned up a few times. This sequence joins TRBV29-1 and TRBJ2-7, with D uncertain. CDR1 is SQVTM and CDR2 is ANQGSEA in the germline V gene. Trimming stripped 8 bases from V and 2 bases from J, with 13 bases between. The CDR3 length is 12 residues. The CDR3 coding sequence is TGCAGCTTCGGACGATCGACCTACGAGCAGTACTTC. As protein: CSFGRSTYEQYF.

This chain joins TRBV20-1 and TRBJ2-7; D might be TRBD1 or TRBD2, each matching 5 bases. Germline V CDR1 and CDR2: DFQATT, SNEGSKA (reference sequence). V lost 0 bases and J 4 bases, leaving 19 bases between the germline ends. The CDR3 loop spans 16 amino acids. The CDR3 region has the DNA TGCAGTGCTAGAGATGGGCTCGGGGTCAGGGTGTACGAGCAGTACTTC. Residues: CSARDGLGVRVYEQYF.

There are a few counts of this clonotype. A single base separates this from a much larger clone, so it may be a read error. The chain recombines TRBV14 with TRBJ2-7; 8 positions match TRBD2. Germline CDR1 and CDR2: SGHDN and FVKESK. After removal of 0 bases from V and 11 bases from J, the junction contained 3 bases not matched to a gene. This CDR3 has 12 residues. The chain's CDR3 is CASSQDYGGEYF. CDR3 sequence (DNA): TGTGCCAGCAGCCAAGATTACGGGGGGGAGTACTTC.

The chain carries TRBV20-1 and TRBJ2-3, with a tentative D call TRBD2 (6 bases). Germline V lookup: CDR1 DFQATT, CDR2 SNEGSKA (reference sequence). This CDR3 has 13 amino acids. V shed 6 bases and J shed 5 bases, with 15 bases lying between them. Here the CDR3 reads CSALRPGLDTQYF. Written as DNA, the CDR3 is TGCAGTGCCCTACGCCCGGGACTAGATACGCAGTATTTT.

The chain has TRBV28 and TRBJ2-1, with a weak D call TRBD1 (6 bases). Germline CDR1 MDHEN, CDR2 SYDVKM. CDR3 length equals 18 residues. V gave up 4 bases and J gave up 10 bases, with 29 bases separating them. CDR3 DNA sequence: TGTGCCAGCAGTTCGGCATGGGGAACCAGCGTCCCTAGGGGGGAGCAGTTCTTC. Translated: CASSSAWGTSVPRGEQFF.

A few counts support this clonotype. The CDR3 reads CASKIEGTDTQYF. CDR3 coding DNA: TGTGCCAGCAAAATTGAAGGCACAGATACGCAGTATTTT. The chain has TRBV25-1 and TRBJ2-3, with D hard to call. V was trimmed by 7 bases and J by 1 base, leaving 9 bases between them. The CDR3 totals 13 residues. Germline-derived CDR1 and CDR2 are MGHDK and SYGVNS.

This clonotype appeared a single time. The CDR3 coding sequence is TGTGCCAGCAGTCTCCCCGACTGGTACGGTACGCAGTATTTT. This encodes CASSLPDWYGTQYF. This chain links TRBV27 with TRBJ2-3; no reliable D call. V was pared by 5 bases and J by 8 bases, with 17 bases between. CDR3 length equals 14 residues. Looked up from germline, CDR1 is MNHEY and CDR2 is SMNVEV (reference sequence).

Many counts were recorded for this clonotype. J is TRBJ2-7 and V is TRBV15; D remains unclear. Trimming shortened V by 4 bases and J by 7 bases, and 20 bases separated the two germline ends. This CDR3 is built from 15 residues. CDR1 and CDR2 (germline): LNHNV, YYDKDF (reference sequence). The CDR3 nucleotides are TGTGCCACCAGCACAGGCTCTGGTGCCTTGGGAGAGCAGTACTTC. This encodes CATSTGSGALGEQYF.

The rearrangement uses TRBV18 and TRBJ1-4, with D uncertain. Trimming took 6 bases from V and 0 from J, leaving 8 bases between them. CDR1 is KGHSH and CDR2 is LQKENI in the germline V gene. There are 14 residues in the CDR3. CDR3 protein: CASSLGSTNEKLFF. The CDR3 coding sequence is TGTGCCAGCTCGCTTGGGTCAACTAATGAAAAACTGTTTTTT. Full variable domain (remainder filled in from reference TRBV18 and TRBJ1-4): NAGVMQNPRHLVRRRGQEARLRCSPMKGHSHVYWYRQLPEEGLKFMVYLQKENIIDESGMPKERFSAEFPKEGPSILRIQQVVRGDSAAYFCASSLGSTNEKLFFGSGTQLSVL.

The CDR3 region is CASSYTPSDLQYF. The DNA for the CDR3 is TGTGCCAGCAGTTACACCCCCAGCGATCTTCAGTACTTC. The V gene is TRBV6-2 or TRBV6-3, the J gene TRBJ2-4; D is unresolved. Germline V gene sequence: CDR1 MNHEY, CDR2 SVGEGT. The CDR3 covers 13 residues. V lost 2 bases and J 11 bases, leaving 13 bases between the germline ends.

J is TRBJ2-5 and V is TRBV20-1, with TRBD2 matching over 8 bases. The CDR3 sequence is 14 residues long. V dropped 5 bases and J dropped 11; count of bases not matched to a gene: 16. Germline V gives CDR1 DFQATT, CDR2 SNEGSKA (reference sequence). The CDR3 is CSASPTGGVNEQYF. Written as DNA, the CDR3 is TGCAGTGCTTCCCCGACGGGAGGGGTCAATGAGCAGTACTTC.

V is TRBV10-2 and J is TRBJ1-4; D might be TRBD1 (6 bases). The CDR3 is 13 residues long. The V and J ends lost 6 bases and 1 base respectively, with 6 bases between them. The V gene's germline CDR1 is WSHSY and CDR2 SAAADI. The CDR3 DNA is TGCGCCAGCAGCAGGGGAACTAATGAAAAACTGTTTTTT. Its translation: CASSRGTNEKLFF.

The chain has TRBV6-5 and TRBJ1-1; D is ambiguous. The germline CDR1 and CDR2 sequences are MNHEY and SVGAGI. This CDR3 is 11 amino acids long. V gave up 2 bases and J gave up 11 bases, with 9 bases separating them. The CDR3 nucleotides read TGTGCCAGCAGTTACGGAAGGGAGGCTTTCTTT. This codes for CASSYGREAFF.

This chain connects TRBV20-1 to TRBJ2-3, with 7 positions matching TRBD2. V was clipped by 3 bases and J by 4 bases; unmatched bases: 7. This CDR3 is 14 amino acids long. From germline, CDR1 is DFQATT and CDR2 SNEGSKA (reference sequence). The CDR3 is CSARRDYQADTQYF. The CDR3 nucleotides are TGCAGTGCTAGGCGGGACTACCAAGCAGATACGCAGTATTTT.

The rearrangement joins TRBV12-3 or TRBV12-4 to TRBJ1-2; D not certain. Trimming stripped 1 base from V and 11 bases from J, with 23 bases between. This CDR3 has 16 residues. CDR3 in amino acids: CASSLVGGQRLGPYTF. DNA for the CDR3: TGTGCCAGCAGTTTAGTCGGCGGGCAAAGGTTGGGCCCTTACACCTTC.